The present T cell receptor beta chain was sequenced within a study of cytomegalovirus exposure and HLA in healthy donors. Whole-study findings and limits: The dataset shows that most TCR sequences were rare, while some public TCRs occurred in many donors. It was around 160 TCR beta chains that were listed as cytomegalovirus-associated. Researchers reported in a later analysis that a missense DCLRE1C variant was tied to TCR beta V- and J-gene trimming.

This CDR3 has 17 amino acids. The V gene's germline CDR1 is GTSNPN and CDR2 SVGIG (reference sequence). The V segment lost 3 bases and the J segment 2 bases; nucleotides outside the gene matches: 13. In regard to this clone: Its specificity is not known.

Use of 60 Vbeta and 13 Jbeta primers characterized the PCR. The table came from immunoSEQ multiplex PCR; TCRdb's copy has only in-frame clones and leaves some out. This repertoire shows 150,000 or so clones, less than 80% found once; its top ten account for under 2.5%. Input material: PBMCs. This receptor was identified in a man aged 25 to 40 in good health and CMV-seronegative. This chain joins TRBV30 and TRBJ2-5, with 9 bases lining up with TRBD1. CDR3 region: CAWSSSPGTGKQETQYF. The CDR3 coding sequence is TGTGCCTGGAGCTCCTCCCCCGGGACAGGGAAACAAGAGACCCAGTACTTC.